The rows below give T cell receptor beta chains drawn from one sample of a study of T cell repertoires in cytomegalovirus infection. TCRdb reprocessed the reads via MiXCR and lists one record per CDR3 protein. This table has 100,000 to 120,000 distinct CDR3 sequences, about 33% appearing once. Which antigens these TCRs recognize remains unknown. Here the sequenced sample was CD8+ T cells from cultured PBMCs, taken from culture after CMV antigen stimulation. These receptors were obtained from a human donor in good health (CMV status not recorded). Some clones in this sample may be carry-over from other donors' samples. Each CDR3 is given with its conserved first and last residue. Each record gives: CDR3 length, D gene, J gene, clone size, V gene, CDR3 protein, CDR3 DNA. A D gene is named only where the DNA matches it firmly. A clone size is listed for some rows: how often the clone was seen (once, few, many), or a class if it is expanded.

>14|TRBD1|TRBJ2-2|-|TRBV4-1
CASSRDRNTGELFF
TGCGCCAGCAGCCGGGACAGGAACACCGGGGAGCTGTTTTTT
>15|-|TRBJ1-5|once|TRBV6-2/TRBV6-3
CASSYTGGQFPPQHF
TGTGCCAGCAGTTACACTGGTGGACAGTTCCCTCCCCAGCATTTT
>14|-|TRBJ2-5|many|TRBV6-5
CASSFGGAGETQYF
TGTGCCAGCAGTTTTGGGGGCGCCGGGGAGACCCAGTACTTC
>14|-|TRBJ2-6|many|TRBV6-2/TRBV6-3
CASSREPGANVLTF
TGTGCCAGCAGCCGGGAACCTGGGGCCAACGTCCTGACTTTC
>16|TRBD1|TRBJ1-1|few|TRBV6-1
CASSAAGTGGSTEAFF
TGTGCCAGCAGTGCCGCCGGGACAGGGGGGAGCACTGAAGCTTTCTTT
>17|TRBD2|TRBJ2-4|-|TRBV12-3/TRBV12-4
CASSPRGLADAKNIQYF
TGTGCCAGCAGTCCCAGGGGACTAGCGGACGCCAAAAACATTCAGTACTTC
>16|TRBD2|TRBJ2-1|-|TRBV6-6
CASSYGGTSGGAPKFF
TGTGCCAGCAGTTACGGGGGGACTAGCGGGGGGGCGCCTAAGTTCTTC
>17|TRBD2|TRBJ2-1|-|TRBV4-3
CASSQDLTSGSYNEQFF
TGCGCCAGCAGCCAAGACCTTACTAGCGGCTCCTACAATGAGCAGTTCTTC
>17|-|TRBJ1-2|-|TRBV27
CASSLSFLARGFYGYTF
TGTGCCAGCAGTTTAAGTTTTTTGGCGCGCGGATTCTATGGCTACACCTTC
>14|-|TRBJ2-7|few|TRBV19
CASSNRDGAYEQYF
TGTGCCAGTAGTAACCGGGACGGGGCCTACGAGCAGTACTTC
>14|-|TRBJ1-1|-|TRBV10-3
CAISESETLSEAFF
TGTGCCATCAGTGAGTCGGAAACCCTTAGTGAAGCTTTCTTT
>15|TRBD1|TRBJ2-7|-|TRBV6-8
CAGSPQAGQGYEQYF
TGTGCCGGCTCACCTCAGGCGGGACAGGGTTACGAGCAGTACTTC
>17|-|TRBJ2-7|-|TRBV2
CASTPPGTNTYPYEQYF
TGTGCCAGCACCCCCCCCGGCACCAATACCTACCCCTACGAGCAATACTTC
>15|TRBD2|TRBJ2-7|few|TRBV7-2
CASSFDSGGFYEQYF
TGTGCCAGCAGCTTCGATAGCGGGGGGTTCTACGAGCAGTACTTC
>14|-|TRBJ1-1|many|TRBV7-6
CASSQTGKNTEAFF
TGTGCCAGCAGCCAGACAGGCAAGAACACTGAAGCTTTCTTT
>15|-|TRBJ2-3|once|TRBV11-2
CASSFGGLVPDTQYF
TGTGCCAGCAGCTTCGGTGGGCTAGTGCCAGATACGCAGTATTTT
>14|-|TRBJ2-1|few|TRBV6-5
CASSRTPSYNEQFF
TGTGCCAGCAGTCGGACACCCTCCTACAATGAGCAGTTCTTC